This entry is about one T cell receptor beta chain. This sample was included in a study of blood T cell repertoires in COVID-19. The ends were cut back, 4 bases at V and 9 bases at J, with 12 bases in the middle. CDR1 and CDR2 (germline): LGHDT, YNNKEL (reference sequence). The CDR3 is 12 amino acids. Assay used: immunoSEQ multiplex PCR; TCRdb lists only in-frame clones, some missing. The sample carries over 200,000 clones, about 89% recorded once. The clonotype originates from a human donor in a cohort exposed to, infected with or recovered from COVID-19 (not recorded which). The donor label of this sample is uncertain. The rearrangement links TRBV3-1 (or the pseudogene TRBV3-2) to TRBJ2-5; no definite D call. Sequences were obtained from PBMCs or T cells enriched from blood (not recorded which). The CDR3 protein is CASSLQWAAQYF. Written as DNA, the CDR3 is TGTGCCAGCAGCCTCCAGTGGGCTGCCCAGTACTTC.